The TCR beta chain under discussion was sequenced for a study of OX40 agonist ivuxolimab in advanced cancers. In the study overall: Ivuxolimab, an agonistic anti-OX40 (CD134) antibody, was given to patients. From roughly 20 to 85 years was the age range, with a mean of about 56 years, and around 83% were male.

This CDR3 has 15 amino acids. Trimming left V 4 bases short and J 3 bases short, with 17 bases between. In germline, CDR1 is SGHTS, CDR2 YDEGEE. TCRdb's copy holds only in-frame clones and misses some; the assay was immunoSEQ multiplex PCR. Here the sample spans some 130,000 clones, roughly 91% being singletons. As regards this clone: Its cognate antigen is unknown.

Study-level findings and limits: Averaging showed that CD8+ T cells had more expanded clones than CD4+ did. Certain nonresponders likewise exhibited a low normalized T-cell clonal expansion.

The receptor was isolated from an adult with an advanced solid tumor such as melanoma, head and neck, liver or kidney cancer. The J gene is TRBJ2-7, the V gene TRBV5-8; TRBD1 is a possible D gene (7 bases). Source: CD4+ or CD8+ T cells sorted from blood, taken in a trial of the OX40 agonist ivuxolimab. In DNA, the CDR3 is TGTGCCAGCAGCCCGGAGGGGACAGCAGTCTACGAGCAGTACTTC. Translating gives CASSPEGTAVYEQYF.